Each of the 18 T cell receptor beta chains below was sequenced from the same sample in a study of tumor-infiltrating lymphocytes in primary liver carcinoma (dated by TCRdb to 2016 to 2017). These reads were obtained on an Illumina HiSeq 2500. Using a constant-region primer and ProtoScript II reverse transcriptase, TCRbeta-specific cDNA was reverse-transcribed from 400 to 550 ng total RNA. Construction of the TCRbeta libraries relied on three nested rounds of multiplex PCR, following a slightly modified ARM-PCR procedure. Multiplex TRBV1-TRBV30 forward primers and a Cbeta reverse primer were used in the first two PCR rounds, each of which was run for approximately 11 cycles. Using fastp at Q25 and MiXCR, TCRdb reprocessed the public reads and kept productive beta chains. Records with the same CDR3 protein are collapsed into one entry carrying the most frequent genes and DNA. The table for this sample lists about 43,000 distinct CDR3 sequences; approximately 70% of them were counted only once. The ten largest account for about a fifth of the sample.

Without any cell sorting, total RNA and DNA were extracted together from around 18-30 mg of bulk tissue using the AllPrep DNA/RNA mini kit. The specimen sequenced was liver tumor tissue from sampling region 2. This sample's cell subset or site label indicates: tumor region T2, inferior pole. Receptors originate from a man aged 40-55 years with primary liver carcinoma and hepatitis B virus infection.

A remark on this clonotype: The junction departs from germline at one end; a sequencing error may be responsible. The V and J genes are TRBV7-9 and TRBJ2-1; no reliable D call. The germline gives CDR1 SEHNR, CDR2 FQNEAQ (reference sequence). The CDR3 contains 14 residues. CDR3 loop: CVSNLSLPSHEQFF. The CDR3 DNA is TGTGTCAGCAACTTATCACTCCCTAGTCATGAGCAGTTCTTC. Full variable domain (rest looked up from reference TRBV7-9 and TRBJ2-1): DTGVSQNPRHKITKRGQNVTFRCDPISEHNRLYWYRQTLGQGPEFLTYFQNEAQLEKSRLLSDRFSAERPKGSFSTLEIQRTEQGDSAMYLCVSNLSLPSHEQFFGPGTRLTVL.

Comments on this clonotype: One end of the junction does not line up with germline, which may come from a read error. This chain uses TRBV4-1 with TRBJ1-1; 8 bases agree with TRBD1. The CDR3 consists of 16 residues. Germline V gives CDR1 MGHRA, CDR2 YSYEKL. The DNA for the CDR3 is TGCGCCAGCAGCCAGGATTGGACAGGGACGAACACTGAAGCTTCCTTT. It encodes CASSQDWTGTNTEASF.

The sample holds one count of this clonotype. A much larger clone lies a single base off, so this may be a read error. This rearrangement joins TRBV7-2 to TRBJ1-2; the D gene is possibly TRBD1 (6 bases). The CDR3 sequence is 15 residues long. Per the germline V gene, CDR1 is SGHTA and CDR2 is FQGNSA. CDR3 bases: TGTGCCAGCAGCTTAGCACAGGGCGTCAACTATGGCTACATCTTC. The encoded protein is CASSLAQGVNYGYIF.

As for this clonotype: One junction end does not reproduce the germline sequence, and a read error may be involved. This rearrangement joins TRBV11-2 to TRBJ2-6; 8 positions match TRBD1. Per germline, CDR1 SGHAT and CDR2 FQNNGV. CDR3 length: 21 residues. CDR3 in amino acids: CASSMGGDRGISLPGSNVLTF. The CDR3 coding sequence is TGTGCCAGCAGCATGGGGGGAGACAGGGGCATTTCCCTCCCTGGGTCCAACGTCCTGACTTTT.

Comments on this clonotype: Mismatch with germline at one junction end may stem from a read error. This rearrangement joins TRBV5-4 to TRBJ2-1, with D possibly TRBD2 on 5 matching bases. The germline gives CDR1 SGHNT, CDR2 YYREEE (reference sequence). This CDR3 contains 16 residues. The CDR3 sequence: CASSSSAASSYNEQFF. CDR3 bases: TGTGCCAGCAGCTCCAGTGCGGCTAGCTCCTATAATGAGCAGTTCTTC.

As regards this clonotype: The missing conserved phenylalanine or tryptophan at the end of this CDR3 makes a read error likely. V is TRBV11-1 and J is TRBJ2-4; 8 bases are a match to TRBD2. The CDR3 is 17 amino acids. CDR1 is SGHAT and CDR2 is FQDESV in the germline V gene (reference sequence). The CDR3 loop reads CTSIFPGTSGTKNIQYL. The CDR3 DNA is TGTACCAGCATCTTTCCCGGGACTAGTGGGACCAAAAACATTCAGTACCTC.

In its sample, this clonotype was seen once. This chain links TRBV30 with TRBJ2-1, with 12 bases matching TRBD2. CDR1 is GTSNPN and CDR2 is SVGIG in the germline V gene (reference sequence). The CDR3 spans 16 residues. V gave up 1 base and J gave up 9 bases; unmatched junction bases: 10. The CDR3 spells CAWSASGRAYGAEQFF. The CDR3 coding sequence is TGTGCCTGGAGTGCTAGCGGGAGGGCCTATGGCGCTGAGCAGTTCTTC.

The table lists this clonotype with a few counts. The rearrangement uses TRBV20-1 and TRBJ1-2, with unresolved D. Trimming left V 5 bases short and J 4 bases short, with 14 bases between. Germline V gene lookup returns CDR1 DFQATT and CDR2 SNEGSKA (reference sequence). The length of the CDR3 is 13 residues. As DNA, the CDR3 is TGCAGTGCTGGCGAGGGTAGTGGCTATGGCTACACCTTC. This codes for CSAGEGSGYGYTF.

The chain employs TRBV11-3 and TRBJ2-7, with TRBD2 as a possible D gene (6 bases). With 5 bases removed from V and 3 bases from J, the gap between germline ends came to 11 bases. This CDR3 is 13 amino acids long. Germline V gives CDR1 SGHNT, CDR2 YENEEA. This CDR3 is CASSVGLLYEQYF. CDR3 in DNA: TGTGCCAGCAGCGTGGGACTGCTCTACGAGCAGTACTTC.

In its sample, this clonotype was seen once. One end of the junction varies from germline; a read error may be responsible. This chain links TRBV5-1 with TRBJ1-2, with 11 bases that match TRBD1. Germline V gene sequence: CDR1 SGHRS, CDR2 YFSETQ. The length of the CDR3 is 14 residues. The CDR3 spells CPSSAWTGGDGYTF. As DNA, the CDR3 is TGCCCCAGCAGCGCTTGGACAGGGGGCGATGGTTACACCTTC.

As for this clonotype: Germline is not matched at one junction end, which may reflect a read error. The gene calls are TRBV6-1 and TRBJ2-2; weak D call: TRBD1 (6 bases). CDR3 size: 14 residues. Germline CDR1 MNHNS, CDR2 SASEGT. This CDR3 is CVSNPRGTIEELFF. The CDR3 nucleotides read TGTGTCAGCAACCCCCGAGGGACAATTGAGGAGCTGTTTTTT.

As concerns this clonotype: Germline and junction disagree at one end, which may indicate a read error. This sequence joins TRBV28 and TRBJ2-1; 8 positions agree with TRBD2. CDR1 MDHEN and CDR2 SYDVKM come from the germline V gene. The CDR3 totals 16 residues. The CDR3 DNA reads as TGTGCCAGCATCCCCCCGGGGCGGGGGGACTACAATGAGCAGTTCTTT. It codes for CASIPPGRGDYNEQFF.

This clonotype has at least ten counts. This chain connects TRBV6-4 to TRBJ2-7, with no clear D. V lost 5 bases and J 6 bases, leaving 17 bases between the germline ends. The germline V gene has CDR1 MRHNA and CDR2 SNTAGT. The CDR3 totals 14 residues. The CDR3 DNA reads TGTGCCAGCAGTCCCCGGGCCACGGCCACCGAGCAGTACTTC. It codes for CASSPRATATEQYF.

A word on this clonotype: The conserved phenylalanine or tryptophan normally closing the CDR3 is absent here, so this likely arose from a read error. This chain connects TRBV28 to TRBJ2-7; 11 bases agree with TRBD2. CDR1 and CDR2 from the germline V gene are MDHEN and SYDVKM. This CDR3 is 17 amino acids long. The CDR3 is CASSGGTSGSTVYGQYL. The CDR3 region has the DNA TGTGCCAGCAGTGGGGGCACTAGCGGGAGCACAGTCTACGGGCAGTACTTA.

Comments on this clonotype: Germline and junction disagree at one end, which may indicate a read error. The CDR3 here is CARSGTRGSYIEQFF. The CDR3 DNA reads as TGTGCCAGGAGTGGGACAAGGGGTTCCTACATTGAGCAGTTCTTC. The V and J genes are TRBV12-3 or TRBV12-4 and TRBJ2-1; possible D gene TRBD1, 6 bases. The CDR3 extends over 15 amino acids.

Points on this clonotype: This likely comes from a read error, as the CDR3 has no conserved phenylalanine or tryptophan at its end. The rearrangement links TRBV11-2 to TRBJ2-6, with D unclear. Germline lookup yields CDR1 SGHAT and CDR2 FQNNGV. The length of the CDR3 is 15 residues. The CDR3 region has the DNA TGTGCCACCCAGTGGCCGCGCTCTGGGGTCAACGTCCTGACTTCC. It codes for CATQWPRSGVNVLTS.

In regard to this clonotype: A much larger clone lies one base from this, so it may be a read error. V gene TRBV11-2 combines with J gene TRBJ2-6; D gene ambiguous. CDR1 and CDR2 from the germline V gene are SGHAT and FQNNGV. The CDR3 runs to 18 residues. V was cut by 4 bases and J by 0 bases, with 16 bases left in between. The CDR3 DNA sequence: TGTGCCAGCAGCTGCTGGGTACCAAGTCTCTCTGGGGCCAACGTCCTGACTTTC. As protein: CASSCWVPSLSGANVLTF.

This clonotype ranks as medium-sized (0.01 to 0.1%). The rearrangement joins TRBV7-8 to TRBJ2-7; 7 bases line up with TRBD2. The germline V gene has CDR1 SGHVS and CDR2 FQNEAQ. Trimming took 5 bases from V and 6 from J; bases not matched to a gene: 19. The CDR3 runs to 17 residues. The CDR3 nucleotides are TGTGCCAGCAGCCTGAAGGGAGGGACTACAGTTACCCTCGAGCAGTACTTC. This translates into CASSLKGGTTVTLEQYF.